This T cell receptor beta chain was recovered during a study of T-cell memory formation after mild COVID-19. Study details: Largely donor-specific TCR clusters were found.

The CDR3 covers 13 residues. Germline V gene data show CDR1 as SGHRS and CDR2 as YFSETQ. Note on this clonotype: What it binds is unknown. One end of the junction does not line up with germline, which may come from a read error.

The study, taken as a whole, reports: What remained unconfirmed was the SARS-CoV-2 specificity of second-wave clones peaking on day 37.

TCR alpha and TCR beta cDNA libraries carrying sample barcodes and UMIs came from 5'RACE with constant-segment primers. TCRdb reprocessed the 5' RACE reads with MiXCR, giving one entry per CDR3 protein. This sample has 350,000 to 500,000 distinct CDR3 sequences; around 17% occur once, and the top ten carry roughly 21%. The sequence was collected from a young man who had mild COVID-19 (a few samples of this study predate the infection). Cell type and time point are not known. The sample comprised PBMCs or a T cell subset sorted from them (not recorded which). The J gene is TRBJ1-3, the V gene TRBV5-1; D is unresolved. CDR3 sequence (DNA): TGCGCCAGCAAAGAATATGACGCCGTTCAACTCTCCTTT. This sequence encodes CASKEYDAVQLSF.